Below, 22 T cell receptor beta chains from the same sample are listed, as sequenced in a study of T cells in narcolepsy (dated by TCRdb to 2017 to 2018). Libraries were prepared through the immunoSEQ multiplex PCR assay. Here the immuneACCESS table is served through TCRdb, limited to in-frame sequences with V and J called. Missing clones are a known gap in these copies; in checked studies unresolved V genes cover under half, and the rest lacks a known reason. The sample table contains roughly 16,000 clones; only one count was recorded for 65% to 90% of them. Clones ranked in the top ten supply more than 35% of the sample. Sequenced sample: memory (CD45RA-) CD4+ T cells from blood. The cell subset or site tag for this specimen amounts to: memory T cells sorted ex vivo from peripheral blood. All receptors derive from a human donor in good health.

Here the CDR3 DNA reads TGTGCCAGCAGCTTAGATGGTGCGGTAGGGTCACCCCTCCACTTT. This sequence encodes CASSLDGAVGSPLHF. This chain links TRBV11-2 with TRBJ1-6; D ambiguous. The germline V gene encodes CDR1 SGHAT and CDR2 FQNNGV. CDR3 size: 15 residues. V was pared by 0 bases and J by 10 bases, with 13 bases between.

The chain has TRBV7-7 and TRBJ2-1, with 11 bases lining up with TRBD2. Germline V lookup: CDR1 SSHAT, CDR2 FNYEAQ (reference sequence). CDR3 length equals 15 residues. The V and J ends lost 2 bases and 6 bases, in that order; junction bases with no gene match: 3. CDR3 DNA sequence: TGTGCCAGCAGCTTATCTAGCGGGGGGAGCAATGAGCAGTTCTTC. It codes for CASSLSSGGSNEQFF.

This clone has a single count. The chain carries TRBV11-2 and TRBJ2-3; 8 bases are shared with TRBD2. The CDR3 runs 16 residues. The germline V gene encodes CDR1 SGHAT and CDR2 FQNNGV. The ends lost 3 bases at V and 6 bases at J; junction bases unmatched: 11. As DNA, the CDR3 is TGTGCCAGCAGCTTTTTCGGGACTAGGTCTCGGGATACGCAGTATTTT. It codes for CASSFFGTRSRDTQYF.

V usage is TRBV7-9 and J usage is TRBJ2-1, with D maybe TRBD1 (6 bases). This CDR3 spans 16 amino acids. Germline CDR1 and CDR2: SEHNR and FQNEAQ (reference sequence). Trimming cost V 0 bases and J 2 bases, with 11 bases left between them. For the CDR3, the DNA is TGTGCCAGCAGCTTAGCGGCAGGGGTCACCTACAATGAGCAGTTCTTC. Its protein is CASSLAAGVTYNEQFF.

The chain is built from TRBV7-2 and TRBJ1-4; unclear D gene. The CDR3 length is 14 residues. Germline V CDR1 and CDR2: SGHTA, FQGNSA. The ends were cut back, 4 bases at V and 3 bases at J, with 9 bases in the middle. The chain's CDR3 is CASSSPLPNEKLFF. The CDR3 DNA reads TGTGCCAGCAGCTCTCCCCTACCTAATGAAAAACTGTTTTTT. Looking up the rest from reference TRBV7-2 and TRBJ1-4 gives the full variable domain: GAGVSQSPSNKVTEKGKDVELRCDPISGHTALYWYRQSLGQGLEFLIYFQGNSAPDKSGLPSDRFSAERTGGSVSTLTIQRTQQEDSAVYLCASSSPLPNEKLFFGSGTQLSVL.

The rearrangement links TRBV10-3 to TRBJ1-5; D call uncertain. CDR3 length: 15 residues. Trimming cost V 2 bases and J 0 bases, with 8 bases left between them. Germline V lookup: CDR1 ENHRY, CDR2 SYGVKD. CDR3 sequence: CAISEGRDSNQPQHF. In DNA form, the CDR3 reads TGTGCCATCAGTGAGGGGAGGGATAGCAATCAGCCCCAGCATTTT.

The V call is TRBV2, the J call TRBJ1-2; no firm D call. The germline V gene encodes CDR1 SNHLY and CDR2 FYNNEI. V gave up 8 bases and J gave up 1 base, with 8 bases separating them. This CDR3 comprises 12 residues. This CDR3 is CASGALNYGYTF. CDR3 bases: TGTGCCAGCGGCGCCCTTAACTATGGCTACACCTTC. Variable domain in full (rest from reference TRBV2 and TRBJ1-2): EPEVTQTPSHQVTQMGQEVILRCVPISNHLYFYWYRQILGQKVEFLVSFYNNEISEKSEIFDDQFSVERPDGSNFTLKIRSTKLEDSAMYFCASGALNYGYTFGSGTRLTVV.

The chain couples TRBV2 to TRBJ2-3; 7 bases line up with TRBD1. This CDR3 is 14 amino acids long. The junction had 7 bases not matched to a gene; V was cut back by 6 bases and J by 4 bases. The germline CDR1 and CDR2 sequences are SNHLY and FYNNEI. CDR3 nucleotide sequence: TGTGCCAGCAGACAGGGGCAATCTTCAGATACGCAGTATTTT. It translates to CASRQGQSSDTQYF.

This clone was found once. The chain carries TRBV7-2 and TRBJ1-6; D perhaps matches TRBD1 (5 bases). V lost 1 base to trimming and J lost 3 bases, with 7 bases between them. The germline V gene encodes CDR1 SGHTA and CDR2 FQGNSA. The CDR3 sequence is 15 residues long. The DNA of the CDR3 is TGTGCCAGCAGCTTAGAAGGGGTCTATAATTCACCCCTCCACTTT. It specifies CASSLEGVYNSPLHF. Complete variable domain (other parts from reference TRBV7-2 and TRBJ1-6): GAGVSQSPSNKVTEKGKDVELRCDPISGHTALYWYRQSLGQGLEFLIYFQGNSAPDKSGLPSDRFSAERTGGSVSTLTIQRTQQEDSAVYLCASSLEGVYNSPLHFGNGTRLTVT.

The V and J genes are TRBV29-1 and TRBJ2-7; possible D gene TRBD1, 6 bases. Per germline, CDR1 SQVTM and CDR2 ANQGSEA. This CDR3 has 13 residues. Between the trimmed V and J ends, which lost 7 bases and 5 bases, there was a span of 18 bases. The CDR3 nucleotides read TGCAGCGCCAGCAGGGGTGGTTTTAACGAGCAGTACTTC. Amino acids: CSASRGGFNEQYF.

V usage is TRBV5-4 and J usage is TRBJ2-5; D unresolved. Looked up from germline, CDR1 is SGHNT and CDR2 is YYREEE (reference sequence). This CDR3 contains 13 residues. The V gene lost 3 bases and the J gene lost 3 bases, with 9 bases spanning the gap. As DNA, the CDR3 is TGTGCCAGCAGCTCCGGTGGTAAAGAGACCCAGTACTTC. Encoded protein: CASSSGGKETQYF.

This clone was detected a few times. The rearrangement joins TRBV19 to TRBJ2-1; 7 bases are shared with TRBD2. The CDR3 has 13 amino acids. CDR1 and CDR2 (germline): LNHDA, SQIVND (reference sequence). V was pared by 7 bases and J by 3 bases, with 3 bases of the junction left unmatched. CDR3 residues: CASKTSDYNEQFF. CDR3 nucleotides: TGTGCCAGTAAAACTAGCGACTACAATGAGCAGTTCTTC.

The chain links TRBV6-5 to TRBJ2-2; tentative D call: TRBD2 (6 bases). Trimming pared 4 bases from V and 7 bases from J, leaving 13 bases between. The CDR3 extends over 14 amino acids. Per germline, CDR1 MNHEY and CDR2 SVGAGI. Here the CDR3 DNA reads TGTGCCAGCAGTTGGGGCGGGGAAGGCGGGGAGCTGTTTTTT. Its translation: CASSWGGEGGELFF.

The CDR3 nucleotides are TGTGCCTGGAGTGTAGGGGTTCTCACGTATGATGGCTACACCTTC. Translating gives CAWSVGVLTYDGYTF. This chain joins TRBV30 and TRBJ1-2; tentative D call: TRBD1 (5 bases). V was trimmed by 0 bases and J by 6 bases, leaving 17 bases between them. The germline CDR1 and CDR2 sequences are GTSNPN and SVGIG (reference sequence). The CDR3 is made up of 15 amino acids.

As for this clone: Within the sample, other DNA sequences also encode this same CDR3. The genes are TRBV6-1 and TRBJ1-5; 8 bases are shared with TRBD1. With V trimmed by 6 bases and J by 5 bases, 3 bases remained unmatched. Germline V CDR1 and CDR2: MNHNS, SASEGT. There are 13 residues in the CDR3. DNA of the CDR3: TGTGCCAGCAGGCCGACAGGGGATCAGCCCCAGCATTTT. It codes for CASRPTGDQPQHF.

V usage is TRBV18 and J usage is TRBJ1-1; 7 bases map to TRBD1. The CDR3 contains 15 residues. V lost 3 bases and J lost 4; bases outside the gene matches: 8. Germline V lookup: CDR1 KGHSH, CDR2 LQKENI. The CDR3 DNA reads TGTGCCAGCTCACCCCGGACAGGTCGGAGCACTGAAGCTTTCTTT. Protein product: CASSPRTGRSTEAFF.

V is TRBV11-2 and J is TRBJ2-3, with TRBD2 as a possible D gene (5 bases). The CDR3 is 16 amino acids. Germline V CDR1 and CDR2: SGHAT, FQNNGV. The V and J ends lost 8 bases and 1 base respectively, with 19 bases between them. CDR3 DNA sequence: TGTGCCAGCTCCCGACGGGATCTCCTCGGCACAGATACGCAGTATTTT. Residues: CASSRRDLLGTDTQYF.

The chain has TRBV7-9 and TRBJ1-5; D ambiguous. Germline V CDR1 and CDR2: SEHNR, FQNEAQ (reference sequence). The CDR3 spans 19 residues. The V gene lost 5 bases and the J gene lost 0 bases, with 23 bases spanning the gap. As DNA, the CDR3 is TGTGCCAGCAGCCGCGGCGATGTGAATTCCCGTAGTAGCAATCAGCCCCAGCATTTT. Translation gives CASSRGDVNSRSSNQPQHF. The whole variable domain, filled in from reference TRBV7-9 and TRBJ1-5, reads DTGVSQNPRHKITKRGQNVTFRCDPISEHNRLYWYRQTLGQGPEFLTYFQNEAQLEKSRLLSDRFSAERPKGSFSTLEIQRTEQGDSAMYLCASSRGDVNSRSSNQPQHFGDGTRLSIL.

This chain joins TRBV7-3 and TRBJ2-3; D ambiguous. V was cut by 1 base and J by 3 bases, with 5 bases left in between. There are 13 residues in the CDR3. Germline values: CDR1 SGHTA, CDR2 FQGTGA. CDR3 DNA: TGTGCCAGCAGCTTAAGTTCAACAGATACGCAGTATTTT. The encoded protein is CASSLSSTDTQYF.

The gene calls are TRBV7-8 and TRBJ2-5; D tentatively fits TRBD1 or TRBD2 (5 bases each). The J call may be mistaken, given a closer DNA end match to TRBJ2-7. The V gene's germline CDR1 is SGHVS and CDR2 FQNEAQ. This CDR3 has 14 residues. CDR3 region: CASGASGSSYEQYF. CDR3 in DNA: TGTGCCAGCGGGGCCAGCGGTAGCTCCTACGAGCAGTACTTC.

This clone was counted once. The chain recombines TRBV7-8 with TRBJ1-4; D may be TRBD1 (6 bases). Trimming pared 5 bases from V and 7 bases from J, leaving 17 bases between. CDR1 and CDR2 from the germline V gene are SGHVS and FQNEAQ. The CDR3 is 15 residues long. In DNA form, the CDR3 reads TGTGCCAGCAGCCCAGGGGAAGGGCGGGGTGAAAAACTGTTTTTT. Protein product: CASSPGEGRGEKLFF.

This CDR3 reads CASSLGLAKAGYEQYF. In DNA form, the CDR3 reads TGTGCCAGCAGCTTGGGACTAGCCAAGGCCGGCTACGAGCAGTACTTC. The rearrangement links TRBV7-6 to TRBJ2-7, with 9 nucleotides matching TRBD2. The CDR3 runs to 16 residues. V dropped 3 bases and J dropped 3; count of bases not matched to a gene: 9. In germline, CDR1 is SGHVS, CDR2 FNYEAQ. The complete variable domain, with remaining parts taken from reference TRBV7-6 and TRBJ2-7, reads GAGVSQSPRYKVTKRGQDVALRCDPISGHVSLYWYRQALGQGPEFLTYFNYEAQQDKSGLPNDRFSAERPEGSISTLTIQRTEQRDSAMYRCASSLGLAKAGYEQYFGPGTRLTVT.